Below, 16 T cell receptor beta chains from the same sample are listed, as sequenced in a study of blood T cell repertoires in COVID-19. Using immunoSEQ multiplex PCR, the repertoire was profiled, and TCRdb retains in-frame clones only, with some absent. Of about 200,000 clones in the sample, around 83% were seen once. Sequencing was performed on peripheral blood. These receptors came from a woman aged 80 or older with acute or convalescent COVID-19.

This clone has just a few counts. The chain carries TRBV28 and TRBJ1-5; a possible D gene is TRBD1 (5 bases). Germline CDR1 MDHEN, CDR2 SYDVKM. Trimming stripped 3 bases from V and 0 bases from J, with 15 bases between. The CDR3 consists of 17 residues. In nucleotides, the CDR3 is TGTGCCAGCAGTTTCCCTACAGGTTTTCATAGCAATCAGCCCCAGCATTTT. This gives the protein CASSFPTGFHSNQPQHF.

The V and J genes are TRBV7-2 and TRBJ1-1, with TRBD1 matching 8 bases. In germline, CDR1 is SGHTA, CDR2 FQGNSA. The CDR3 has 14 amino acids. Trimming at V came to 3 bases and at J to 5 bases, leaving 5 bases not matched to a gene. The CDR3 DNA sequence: TGTGCCAGCAGCTTCGACAGGGGCAGGACTGAAGCTTTCTTT. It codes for CASSFDRGRTEAFF.

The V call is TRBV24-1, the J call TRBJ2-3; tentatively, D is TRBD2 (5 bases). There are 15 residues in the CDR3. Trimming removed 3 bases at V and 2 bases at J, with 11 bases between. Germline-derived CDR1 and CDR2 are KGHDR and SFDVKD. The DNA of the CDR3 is TGTGCCACCAGTGATAGTGGAGGATTCACAGATACGCAGTATTTT. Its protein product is CATSDSGGFTDTQYF.

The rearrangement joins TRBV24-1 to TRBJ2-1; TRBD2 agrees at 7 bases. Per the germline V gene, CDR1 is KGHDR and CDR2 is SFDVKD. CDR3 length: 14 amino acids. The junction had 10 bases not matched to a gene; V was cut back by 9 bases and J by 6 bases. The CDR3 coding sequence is TGTGCCACCTCGAGGGCGGGAGTGGGCAATGAGCAGTTCTTC. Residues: CATSRAGVGNEQFF.

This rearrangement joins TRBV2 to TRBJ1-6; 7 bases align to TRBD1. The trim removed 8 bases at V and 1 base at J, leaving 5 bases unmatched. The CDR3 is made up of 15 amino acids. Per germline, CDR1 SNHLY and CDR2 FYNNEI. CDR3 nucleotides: TGTGCCAGCTCGGGACAGCTTTCCTATAATTCACCCCTCCACTTT. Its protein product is CASSGQLSYNSPLHF.

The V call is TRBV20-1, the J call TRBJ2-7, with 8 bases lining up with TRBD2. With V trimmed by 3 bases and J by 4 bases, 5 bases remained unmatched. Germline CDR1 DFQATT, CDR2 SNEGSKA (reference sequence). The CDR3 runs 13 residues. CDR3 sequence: CSASFGGRYEQYF. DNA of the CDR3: TGCAGTGCTAGTTTCGGCGGGAGGTACGAGCAGTACTTC.

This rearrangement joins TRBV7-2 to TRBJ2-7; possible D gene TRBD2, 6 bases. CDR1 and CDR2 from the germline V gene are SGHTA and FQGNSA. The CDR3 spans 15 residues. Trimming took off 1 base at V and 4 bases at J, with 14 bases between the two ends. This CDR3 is CASSLGPRGGYEQYF. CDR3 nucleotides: TGTGCCAGCAGCTTAGGACCACGGGGAGGATACGAGCAGTACTTC.

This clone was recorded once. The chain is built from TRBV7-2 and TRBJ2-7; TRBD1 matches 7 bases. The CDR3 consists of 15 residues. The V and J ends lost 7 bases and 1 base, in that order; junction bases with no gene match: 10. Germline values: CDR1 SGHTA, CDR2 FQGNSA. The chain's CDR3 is CASTLGAGGSYEQYF. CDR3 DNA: TGTGCCAGCACCCTAGGTGCAGGGGGTTCCTACGAGCAGTACTTC.

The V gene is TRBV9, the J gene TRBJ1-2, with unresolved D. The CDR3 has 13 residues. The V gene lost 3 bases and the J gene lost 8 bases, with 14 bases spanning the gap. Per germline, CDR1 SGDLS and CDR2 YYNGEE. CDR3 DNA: TGTGCCAGCAGCGGGCGTCCGGGGTTGGGCTACACCTTC. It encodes CASSGRPGLGYTF.

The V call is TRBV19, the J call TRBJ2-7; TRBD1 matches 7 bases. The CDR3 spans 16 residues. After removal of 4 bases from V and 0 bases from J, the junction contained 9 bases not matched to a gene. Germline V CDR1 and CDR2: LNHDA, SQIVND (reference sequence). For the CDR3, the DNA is TGTGCCAGTAGTAGGGACAGCGGTGGGGGCTCCTACGAGCAGTACTTC. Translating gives CASSRDSGGGSYEQYF.

This CDR3 reads CASSLGAHYGYTF. CDR3 bases: TGTGCCAGCAGCTTAGGGGCCCACTATGGCTACACCTTC. The rearrangement links TRBV7-8 to TRBJ1-2; D gene unclear. The CDR3 runs 13 residues. The V end lost 1 base, the J end lost 3 bases, and 6 bases lay between the germline ends. Germline CDR1 and CDR2: SGHVS and FQNEAQ.

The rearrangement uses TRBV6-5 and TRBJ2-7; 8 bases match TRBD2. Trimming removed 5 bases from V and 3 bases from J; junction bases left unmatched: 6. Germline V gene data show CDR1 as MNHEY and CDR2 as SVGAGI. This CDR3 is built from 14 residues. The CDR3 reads CASSPSGQGYEQYF. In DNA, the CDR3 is TGTGCCAGCAGTCCTAGCGGGCAGGGCTACGAGCAGTACTTC.

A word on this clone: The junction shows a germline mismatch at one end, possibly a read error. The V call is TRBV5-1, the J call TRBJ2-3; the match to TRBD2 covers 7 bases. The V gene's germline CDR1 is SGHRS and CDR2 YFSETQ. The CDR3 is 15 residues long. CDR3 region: CAGSRSGTTLDTQYF. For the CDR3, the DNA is TGCGCCGGCAGCCGATCCGGGACTACTTTAGATACGCAGTATTTT.

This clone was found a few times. CDR3 residues: CASRGDRATEAFF. CDR3 in DNA: TGTGCCAGCAGGGGGGACAGGGCAACTGAAGCTTTCTTT. The chain has TRBV2 and TRBJ1-1; 9 positions agree with TRBD1. The CDR3 runs 13 residues. The J segment lost 5 bases and the V segment lost 6 bases, leaving 4 bases of the junction unmatched. CDR1 is SNHLY, CDR2 FYNNEI, per germline.

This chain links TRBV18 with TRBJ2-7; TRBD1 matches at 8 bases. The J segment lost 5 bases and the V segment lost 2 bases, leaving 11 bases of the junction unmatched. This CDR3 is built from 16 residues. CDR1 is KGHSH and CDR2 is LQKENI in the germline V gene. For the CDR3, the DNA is TGTGCCAGCTCACCAGCGCGGGCAGGGGGCCAAAACGAGCAGTACTTC. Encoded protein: CASSPARAGGQNEQYF.

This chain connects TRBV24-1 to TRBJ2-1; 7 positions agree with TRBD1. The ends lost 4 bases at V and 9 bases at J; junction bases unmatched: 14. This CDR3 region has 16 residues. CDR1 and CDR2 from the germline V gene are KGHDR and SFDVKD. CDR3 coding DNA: TGTGCCACCAGTGACCCTGGACAGGTCCGGATTAGTGAGCAGTTCTTC. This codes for CATSDPGQVRISEQFF.